This T cell receptor beta chain was sequenced for a study of blood T cell repertoires in COVID-19. Germline CDR1 is SGDLS and CDR2 is YYNGEE. The germline V and J ends were trimmed by 3 bases and 0 bases, with 10 bases remaining between them. This CDR3 has 16 amino acids. Data came from immunoSEQ multiplex PCR; TCRdb stores just in-frame clones and leaves some out. The table includes around 170,000 clones, more than 70% detected once. V gene TRBV9 combines with J gene TRBJ1-6, with unresolved D. Material: peripheral blood. The source is a man aged 45-65 years with active or convalescent COVID-19. CDR3: CASSGLGSSYNSPLHF. Written as DNA, the CDR3 is TGTGCCAGCAGCGGATTGGGGAGCTCCTATAATTCACCCCTCCACTTT. The entire variable domain, with the rest obtained from reference TRBV9 and TRBJ1-6, is as follows: DSGVTQTPKHLITATGQRVTLRCSPRSGDLSVYWYQQSLDQGLQFLIQYYNGEERAKGNILERFSAQQFPDLHSELNLSSLELGDSALYFCASSGLGSSYNSPLHFGNGTRLTVT.